This T cell receptor beta chain emerged from a study of human T cells and chemical hapten exposure. Study-wide context: Each patient's scalp received weekly diphenylcyclopropenone throughout the approximately 25-week study. Alopecia areata, totalis or universalis affected patients who were mostly female.

Time point denoted: patch test 1, 2 weeks after DPC sensitization. Described treatment: therapeutic diphenylcyclopropenone sensitization with weekly scalp DPC. This clonotype occurred many times. Antigen: not known. Study-level findings and limits: Donors had alopecia, so their immune response may differ from healthy people's. Versus controls, expanded TCRs had significantly more large CDR3 similarity clusters.

V lost 3 bases, J lost 8 bases, and 5 bases lay in between. This CDR3 is 11 amino acids long. Germline V CDR1 and CDR2: SNHLY, FYNNEI. One entry per CDR3 protein results from TCRdb running MiXCR on the RACE reads. The profile shows some 49,000 distinct CDR3 sequences, around 9% of them singletons. The sample here was whole blood, taken in connection with sensitization to the hapten diphenylcyclopropenone (DPC). The source is a woman aged 50 to 65 with alopecia areata. Some clones in this sample may be carry-over from other donors' samples. The chain recombines TRBV2 with TRBJ2-1; tentative D call: TRBD2 (5 bases). The CDR3 protein is CASSERDEQFF. CDR3 nucleotides: TGTGCCAGCAGTGAGAGGGATGAGCAGTTCTTC.